This T cell receptor (beta chain) was sequenced in a study of T cell changes during pregnancy in multiple sclerosis (dated by TCRdb to about 2019). About the investigation overall: The study looked at changes in the T cell repertoire across pregnancy in women with multiple sclerosis.

Receptor amplification or capture employed the immunoSEQ multiplex PCR assay. The source is immuneACCESS, and TCRdb retained only in-frame sequences with V and J called. Part of the clones is not carried over; for the studies checked, unresolved V genes explain less than half of this, and the remainder is unexplained. This sample comprises 85,000 to 130,000 clones, around 90% of them detected only once. The ten biggest clones cover roughly 1.5% of the sample. As for this clone: This clone's antigen is unknown. No clone much larger than this one lies a single base away; base qualities are absent.

Looking up the germline V gene yields CDR1 SQVTM and CDR2 ANQGSEA. Reading from cysteine to phenylalanine, the CDR3 counts 13 amino acids. Only CDR3 DNA remains: 39 bases, in frame from the first base. Sequenced material: peripheral blood, taken after pregnancy. This sequence uses TRBV29-1 and TRBJ1-2, and 8 junctional nucleotides match TRBD1. This receptor was identified in a female donor with multiple sclerosis, enrolled in a pregnancy study. CDR3 region: CSAKDREGYGYTF. In nucleotide form, the sequence is TGCAGTGCTAAGGACAGGGAAGGTTATGGCTACACCTTC.